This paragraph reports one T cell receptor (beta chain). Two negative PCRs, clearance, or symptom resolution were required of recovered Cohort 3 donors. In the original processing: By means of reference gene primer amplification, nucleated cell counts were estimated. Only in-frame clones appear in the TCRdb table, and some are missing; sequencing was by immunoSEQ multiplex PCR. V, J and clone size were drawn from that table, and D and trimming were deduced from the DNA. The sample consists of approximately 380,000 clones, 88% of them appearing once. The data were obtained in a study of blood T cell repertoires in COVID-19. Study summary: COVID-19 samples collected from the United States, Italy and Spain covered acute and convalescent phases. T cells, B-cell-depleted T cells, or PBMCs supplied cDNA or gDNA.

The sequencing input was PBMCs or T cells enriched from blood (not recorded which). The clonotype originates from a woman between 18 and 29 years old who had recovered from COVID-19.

CDR3 residues: CASSSDISNQPQHF. CDR3 coding DNA: TGTGCCAGCAGCTCGGACATTAGCAATCAGCCCCAGCATTTT. The chain joins TRBV5-5 to TRBJ1-5, with D maybe TRBD1 (5 bases). The CDR3 is made up of 14 amino acids. The germline gives CDR1 SGHKS, CDR2 YYEKEE (reference sequence). Between the trimmed V and J ends, which lost 3 bases and 0 bases, there was a span of 7 bases. Looking up the rest from reference TRBV5-5 and TRBJ1-5 gives the full variable domain: DAGVTQSPTHLIKTRGQQVTLRCSPISGHKSVSWYQQVLGQGPQFIFQYYEKEERGRGNFPDRFSARQFPNYSSELNVNALLLGDSALYLCASSSDISNQPQHFGDGTRLSIL.